This T cell receptor beta chain was observed in a study of beta chain bispecific antibodies for T cell cancers (dated by TCRdb to about 2021). The study in broad terms: Healthy donor T cells were cocultured with T cell leukemia lines and bispecific antibodies, and TRBV sequencing of the surviving cells was then used to measure how much each TRBV family was depleted. On the cell surface, TRBV12 (TRBV12-3) was expressed by Jurkat cells, whereas TRBV5-5 was expressed by HPB-ALL cells. On the study overall, not on this receptor specifically: Cross-reactivity of the anti-TRBV5-5 antibody with TRBV5-6 was attributed to high sequence similarity between the two genes. Relative to anti-CD19, anti-TRBV12 exposure cut the share of total TRBV signal from TRBV12-3 by 98% to 99%, while TRBV12-4 dropped by about 35%, which was not significant. Compared with anti-CD19, anti-TRBV5-5 exposure reduced TRBV5-5 signal by about 98% and the closely related TRBV5-6 by about 92%. Every sequenced sample contained a mix of leukemia cell line cells and normal T cells, and most targeted TRBV signal came from the leukemia cells rather than from the normal T cells.

The sample's treatment or condition label, decoded: alpha-CD19 control bispecific (anti-CD19 x anti-CD3). T cells were expanded from blood mononuclear cells with anti-CD3 antibody OKT3 or CD3/CD28 Dynabeads for approximately three days. Anti-CD19 bispecific antibody cocultures served as comparators for TRBV sequencing; in separate killing assays, anti-CD19 had no effect on Jurkat or HPB-ALL cells. Expanded T cells were maintained in RPMI 1640 supplemented with about 9.5% fetal bovine serum, recombinant human IL-2 (approximately 91 IU/ml) and IL-7 (roughly 5 ng/ml). Each coculture contained about 50,000 normal T cells, about 50,000 target cells and bispecific antibody in approximately 100 ul and was incubated for about 16 hours at 37 degrees C. Each bispecific antibody was composed of two single-chain variable fragments, which were expressed in a single-chain diabody format with a His tag. The effector T cells were obtained from healthy human donors, with peripheral blood mononuclear cells isolated from leukapheresis samples by Ficoll density gradient centrifugation.

A word on this clonotype: Its binding antigen is unknown. The sample holds no much larger clone one base away, and base qualities are not on file.

V is shortened by 0 bases, J by 4 bases, and the region joining them spans 10 bases. From cysteine to phenylalanine, the CDR3 is 14 amino acids long. Of all the DNA, just the CDR3 is kept, 42 bases in frame from base 1. CDR1 is given as SGHNT and CDR2 as YYREEE, both from the germline V gene (reference sequence). The libraries included unique molecular identifier barcodes, and the barcodes were used to quantify clonotypes. Qiagen AllPrep DNA/RNA Micro kits were used to isolate total RNA, and an Agilent TapeStation was used to check RNA quality. TCR beta libraries were built by 5' RACE: cDNA synthesis followed by two PCR steps using TCR beta constant-region gene-specific primers. An Illumina MiSeq platform was used to sequence the TCR beta libraries. Regarding the original processing steps: MIGEC, MiXCR and VDJtools were used for read processing. Clonotype frequency was calculated as the fraction of unique molecular identifiers assigned to a given clonotype among all unique molecular identifiers in the sample. Nonfunctional TRBV genes classified in IMGT as pseudogenes or open reading frames, such as TRBV1, TRBV12-1 and TRBV21, were excluded. TCRdb passed the public sequencing reads through fastp at Q25 and MiXCR, retaining productive beta sequences. Each entry merges the rows of one CDR3 protein and shows their most common DNA and genes. These V and J calls originate from TCRdb's pipeline instead of the authors' own analysis. For this sample the table gives around 8,600 distinct CDR3 sequences, of which 2% to 2.5% were detected only once. Together, the top ten hold 66% of the sample.

The V and J genes are TRBV5-4 and TRBJ1-1, and possibly TRBD1, on 5 matching bases. The source material was T cells from a healthy donor cultured with Jurkat leukemia cells, sampled from a culture containing an anti-CD19 bispecific antibody. This receptor was identified in a human donor in good health. Some clones in this sample may be carry-over from other donors' samples. The CDR3 reads CASSLDRGSTEAFF. DNA sequence: TGTGCCAGCAGCTTGGATCGGGGGAGCACTGAAGCTTTCTTT.